These T cell receptor beta chains were read from a single sample in a study of graft-versus-host responses after intestinal transplantation. Libraries were prepared by immunoSEQ multiplex PCR; TCRdb keeps only in-frame clonotypes and omits some of them. The sample lists around 49,000 clones, 89% occurring once. The antigens for these receptors are not known. The starting material was unstimulated CD4+ T cells sorted from spleen or lymph node cells, obtained before transplant. Receptors originate from a human donor who was the organ donor for an intestinal transplant. Both conserved end residues are part of each CDR3. Each record gives: CDR3 length, clone size, J gene, D gene, V gene, CDR3 protein, CDR3 DNA. A D gene is named only where the DNA matches it firmly. Not every row has a clone size; where given, it reads once, few, many or a size class.

len: 16
abundance: medium-sized
j_gene: TRBJ1-1
d_gene: -
v_gene: TRBV6-5
CDR3aa: CASSYSKGERYTEAFF
CDR3nt: TGTGCCAGCAGTTACTCGAAGGGGGAGAGGTACACTGAAGCTTTCTTT

len: 15
abundance: once
j_gene: TRBJ2-3
d_gene: TRBD1
v_gene: TRBV10-3
CDR3aa: CAISDGTGSSDTQYF
CDR3nt: TGTGCCATCAGTGATGGGACAGGGAGTAGTGATACGCAGTATTTT

len: 14
abundance: once
j_gene: TRBJ1-2
d_gene: -
v_gene: TRBV9
CDR3aa: CASAEGFLGDGYTF
CDR3nt: TGTGCCAGCGCCGAGGGCTTCCTCGGCGATGGCTACACCTTC

len: 15
abundance: -
j_gene: TRBJ1-1
d_gene: -
v_gene: TRBV5-1
CDR3aa: CASSLAPRANTEAFF
CDR3nt: TGCGCCAGCAGCTTGGCCCCCAGGGCGAACACTGAAGCTTTCTTT

len: 14
abundance: -
j_gene: TRBJ1-1
d_gene: TRBD1
v_gene: TRBV5-1
CDR3aa: CASSSGTGGTEAFF
CDR3nt: TGCGCCAGCAGCTCCGGGACAGGGGGCACTGAAGCTTTCTTT

len: 13
abundance: once
j_gene: TRBJ1-1
d_gene: -
v_gene: TRBV5-6
CDR3aa: CASSLGTYTEAFF
CDR3nt: TGTGCCAGCAGCTTGGGCACTTACACTGAAGCTTTCTTT

len: 14
abundance: -
j_gene: TRBJ2-3
d_gene: -
v_gene: TRBV7-2
CDR3aa: CASSFSLSTDTQYF
CDR3nt: TGTGCCAGCAGCTTCTCCCTGAGCACAGATACGCAGTATTTT

len: 15
abundance: -
j_gene: TRBJ2-2
d_gene: TRBD1
v_gene: TRBV28
CDR3aa: CASSLNRGFTGELFF
CDR3nt: TGTGCCAGCAGTTTGAACAGGGGGTTCACCGGGGAGCTGTTTTTT

len: 13
abundance: -
j_gene: TRBJ1-2
d_gene: -
v_gene: TRBV28
CDR3aa: CASRTQGNYGYTF
CDR3nt: TGTGCCAGCAGGACACAGGGAAACTATGGCTACACCTTC

len: 17
abundance: -
j_gene: TRBJ2-2
d_gene: -
v_gene: TRBV21-1
CDR3aa: CASTQRPGGRDTGELFF
CDR3nt: TGTGCCAGCACCCAAAGGCCGGGAGGGAGGGACACCGGGGAGCTGTTTTTT

len: 16
abundance: once
j_gene: TRBJ2-7
d_gene: -
v_gene: TRBV28
CDR3aa: CASSPSRGSGSYEQYF
CDR3nt: TGTGCCAGCAGTCCTTCCCGGGGATCGGGATCCTACGAGCAGTACTTC

len: 14
abundance: -
j_gene: TRBJ1-1
d_gene: -
v_gene: TRBV28
CDR3aa: CASSSSSLNTEAFF
CDR3nt: TGTGCCAGCAGTTCCAGTTCCTTGAACACTGAAGCTTTCTTT

len: 14
abundance: -
j_gene: TRBJ2-7
d_gene: -
v_gene: TRBV5-3
CDR3aa: CARSLRAGGYEQYF
CDR3nt: TGTGCCAGAAGCCTCCGGGCAGGGGGGTACGAGCAGTACTTC

len: 17
abundance: -
j_gene: TRBJ1-3
d_gene: TRBD1
v_gene: TRBV9
CDR3aa: CASSPPGTGSSGNTIYF
CDR3nt: TGTGCCAGCAGCCCTCCCGGGACAGGGAGCTCTGGAAACACCATATATTTT

len: 14
abundance: -
j_gene: TRBJ2-3
d_gene: -
v_gene: TRBV6-5
CDR3aa: CASRRSGITDTQYF
CDR3nt: TGTGCCAGCAGACGGAGCGGTATCACAGATACGCAGTATTTT

len: 15
abundance: -
j_gene: TRBJ1-1
d_gene: TRBD1
v_gene: TRBV7-9
CDR3aa: CASSLAGTANTEAFF
CDR3nt: TGTGCCAGCAGTTTAGCCGGGACAGCGAACACTGAAGCTTTCTTT

len: 15
abundance: -
j_gene: TRBJ1-2
d_gene: -
v_gene: TRBV5-4
CDR3aa: CASSLGASTNYGYTF
CDR3nt: TGTGCCAGCAGCTTGGGGGCCAGCACTAACTATGGCTACACCTTC

len: 14
abundance: -
j_gene: TRBJ2-7
d_gene: TRBD2
v_gene: TRBV28
CDR3aa: CASTFSGRANEQYF
CDR3nt: TGTGCCAGCACTTTCAGCGGGAGGGCCAACGAGCAGTACTTC

len: 13
abundance: -
j_gene: TRBJ2-1
d_gene: -
v_gene: TRBV28
CDR3aa: CASTDYQYNEQFF
CDR3nt: TGTGCCAGCACGGACTATCAATACAATGAGCAGTTCTTC

len: 15
abundance: -
j_gene: TRBJ2-7
d_gene: -
v_gene: TRBV5-1
CDR3aa: CASSLAPAGSYEQYF
CDR3nt: TGCGCCAGCAGCTTGGCCCCCGCGGGCTCCTACGAGCAGTACTTC

len: 15
abundance: -
j_gene: TRBJ2-7
d_gene: TRBD1
v_gene: TRBV5-1
CDR3aa: CASSFRQGGGYEQYF
CDR3nt: TGCGCCAGCAGCTTTCGACAGGGGGGAGGATACGAGCAGTACTTC

len: 14
abundance: -
j_gene: TRBJ2-7
d_gene: -
v_gene: TRBV19
CDR3aa: CASSHTGRVYEQYF
CDR3nt: TGTGCCAGTAGTCACACCGGGCGGGTCTACGAGCAGTACTTC

len: 14
abundance: -
j_gene: TRBJ2-1
d_gene: -
v_gene: TRBV7-2
CDR3aa: CASSLSYYSNEQFF
CDR3nt: TGTGCCAGCAGCTTAAGCTACTATTCGAATGAGCAGTTCTTC

len: 14
abundance: -
j_gene: TRBJ2-7
d_gene: TRBD2
v_gene: TRBV4-1
CDR3aa: CASSPRGGVGEQYF
CDR3nt: TGCGCCAGCAGCCCGCGGGGGGGAGTGGGGGAGCAGTACTTC

len: 17
abundance: -
j_gene: TRBJ2-6
d_gene: TRBD1
v_gene: TRBV28
CDR3aa: CASSPGTGGSGANVLTF
CDR3nt: TGTGCCAGCAGTCCGGGGACAGGGGGCTCTGGGGCCAACGTCCTGACTTTC

len: 14
abundance: -
j_gene: TRBJ2-7
d_gene: -
v_gene: TRBV30
CDR3aa: CAWRGREVSYEQYF
CDR3nt: TGTGCCTGGAGAGGCAGGGAAGTCTCCTACGAGCAGTACTTC

len: 13
abundance: -
j_gene: TRBJ2-7
d_gene: -
v_gene: TRBV4-3
CDR3aa: CASSQVLGTPQYF
CDR3nt: TGCGCCAGCAGCCAGGTACTCGGGACACCTCAGTACTTC

len: 13
abundance: -
j_gene: TRBJ2-3
d_gene: TRBD2
v_gene: TRBV6-1
CDR3aa: CASAGLAVDTQYF
CDR3nt: TGTGCCAGCGCAGGACTAGCAGTAGATACGCAGTATTTT

len: 13
abundance: -
j_gene: TRBJ2-7
d_gene: -
v_gene: TRBV6-5
CDR3aa: CASSYDYLYEQYF
CDR3nt: TGTGCCAGCAGTTACGACTATTTATACGAGCAGTACTTC

len: 18
abundance: -
j_gene: TRBJ1-2
d_gene: TRBD1
v_gene: TRBV18
CDR3aa: CASSPLAGQLLYRYGYTF
CDR3nt: TGTGCCAGCTCACCCTTGGCGGGACAGCTCCTATACCGCTATGGCTACACCTTC

len: 16
abundance: few
j_gene: TRBJ2-1
d_gene: -
v_gene: TRBV27
CDR3aa: CASSPDNGLTAYEQFF
CDR3nt: TGTGCCAGCAGTCCAGATAACGGACTCACGGCCTATGAGCAGTTCTTC

len: 13
abundance: -
j_gene: TRBJ2-2
d_gene: -
v_gene: TRBV30
CDR3aa: CAWRIYNTGELFF
CDR3nt: TGTGCCTGGAGGATCTATAACACCGGGGAGCTGTTTTTT

len: 15
abundance: -
j_gene: TRBJ2-7
d_gene: TRBD2
v_gene: TRBV11-2
CDR3aa: CASSPLRLAIDEQYF
CDR3nt: TGTGCCAGCAGCCCACTAAGACTAGCTATAGACGAGCAGTACTTC

len: 16
abundance: -
j_gene: TRBJ1-4
d_gene: TRBD1
v_gene: TRBV9
CDR3aa: CASSVGQGSTNEKLFF
CDR3nt: TGTGCCAGCAGCGTAGGACAGGGGTCTACTAATGAAAAACTGTTTTTT

len: 15
abundance: -
j_gene: TRBJ2-1
d_gene: TRBD2
v_gene: TRBV6-5
CDR3aa: CASSYEGGSGDEQFF
CDR3nt: TGTGCCAGCAGTTACGAGGGCGGGAGTGGCGATGAGCAGTTCTTC

len: 15
abundance: -
j_gene: TRBJ2-7
d_gene: -
v_gene: TRBV4-1
CDR3aa: CASSQVFLEAVEQYF
CDR3nt: TGCGCCAGCAGCCAAGTTTTTCTCGAGGCCGTCGAGCAGTACTTC

len: 14
abundance: -
j_gene: TRBJ2-1
d_gene: TRBD1
v_gene: TRBV4-1
CDR3aa: CASSPGQGINEQFF
CDR3nt: TGCGCCAGCAGCCCGGGACAGGGGATAAATGAGCAGTTCTTC

len: 11
abundance: medium-sized
j_gene: TRBJ2-3
d_gene: -
v_gene: TRBV29-1
CDR3aa: CSVSRADTQYF
CDR3nt: TGCAGCGTTTCGAGGGCAGATACGCAGTATTTT

len: 12
abundance: few
j_gene: TRBJ1-4
d_gene: -
v_gene: TRBV29-1
CDR3aa: CSVKGGNEKLFF
CDR3nt: TGCAGCGTCAAGGGGGGGAACGAAAAACTGTTTTTT

len: 16
abundance: -
j_gene: TRBJ1-2
d_gene: -
v_gene: TRBV6-1
CDR3aa: CASSDRRATANYGYTF
CDR3nt: TGTGCCAGCAGTGACCGCAGGGCAACCGCTAACTATGGCTACACCTTC

len: 15
abundance: -
j_gene: TRBJ2-7
d_gene: TRBD2
v_gene: TRBV6-5
CDR3aa: CASSSGTSGMSEQYF
CDR3nt: TGTGCCAGCAGTTCCGGGACTAGCGGGATGAGCGAGCAGTACTTC

len: 14
abundance: -
j_gene: TRBJ2-7
d_gene: -
v_gene: TRBV28
CDR3aa: CASSTPAGSYEQYF
CDR3nt: TGTGCCAGCAGTACCCCGGCAGGTTCCTACGAGCAGTACTTC

len: 15
abundance: -
j_gene: TRBJ2-7
d_gene: TRBD2
v_gene: TRBV6-6
CDR3aa: CASSYSGGRSGEQYF
CDR3nt: TGTGCCAGCAGTTACTCGGGGGGGAGATCAGGTGAGCAGTACTTC

len: 17
abundance: -
j_gene: TRBJ2-2
d_gene: TRBD1
v_gene: TRBV5-1
CDR3aa: CASSHVTGTGYTGELFF
CDR3nt: TGCGCCAGCAGCCATGTCACCGGGACAGGGTACACCGGGGAGCTGTTTTTT